The 30 T cell receptor beta chains below all came from one sample that was sequenced in a study of T cell repertoires in cytomegalovirus infection. Each CDR3 protein gets one entry after TCRdb re-called the reads with MiXCR. The table has roughly 720,000 distinct CDR3 sequences, less than 40% seen once. Sample: PBMCs. These TCRs come from a human donor in good health (CMV status not recorded). Some clones in this sample may be carry-over from other donors' samples.

This chain joins TRBV24-1 and TRBJ2-2; 9 bases are shared with TRBD2. This CDR3 has 21 residues. V dropped 4 bases and J dropped 6; count of bases not matched to a gene: 23. The germline V gene has CDR1 KGHDR and CDR2 SFDVKD. The CDR3 spells CATSDRTSVRGGKLHPGELFF. The CDR3, as DNA: TGTGCCACCAGTGACCGGACTAGCGTGAGGGGGGGCAAGCTGCACCCCGGGGAGCTGTTTTTT.

In this sample, this clonotype turned up a few times. This chain uses TRBV10-3 with TRBJ2-1, with D possibly matching TRBD2 (7 bases). The CDR3 is made up of 15 amino acids. V was trimmed by 0 bases and J by 2 bases, leaving 8 bases between them. Germline V lookup: CDR1 ENHRY, CDR2 SYGVKD. The CDR3 loop reads CAISESGGPYNEQFF. DNA for the CDR3: TGTGCCATCAGTGAGTCGGGGGGGCCCTACAATGAGCAGTTCTTC.

This clonotype was seen ten or more times. The chain joins TRBV7-9 to TRBJ1-2; D is perhaps TRBD1 (5 bases). CDR1 is SEHNR and CDR2 is FQNEAQ in the germline V gene (reference sequence). The V gene lost 1 base and the J gene lost 4 bases, with 13 bases spanning the gap. The CDR3 runs to 15 residues. The DNA of the CDR3 is TGTGCCAGCAGCTTAGATGGGGGAGTGAGCTATGGCTACACCTTC. Its protein product is CASSLDGGVSYGYTF. The full variable domain, rest sourced from reference TRBV7-9 and TRBJ1-2, is DTGVSQNPRHKITKRGQNVTFRCDPISEHNRLYWYRQTLGQGPEFLTYFQNEAQLEKSRLLSDRFSAERPKGSFSTLEIQRTEQGDSAMYLCASSLDGGVSYGYTFGSGTRLTVV.

On this clonotype: With a much larger clone just one base away, this may be a read error. This chain links TRBV7-8 with TRBJ2-7; no clear D. The CDR3 spans 14 residues. The germline CDR1 and CDR2 sequences are SGHVS and FQNEAQ. Written as DNA, the CDR3 is TGTTCCAGCAGCTTAGTGTCCTACTCCTACGAGCAGTACTTC. It is translated as CSSSLVSYSYEQYF.

The chain recombines TRBV7-6 with TRBJ2-5; 8 bases align to TRBD1. CDR1 and CDR2 (germline): SGHVS, FNYEAQ. There are 15 residues in the CDR3. The ends lost 4 bases at V and 5 bases at J; junction bases unmatched: 9. As DNA, the CDR3 is TGTGCCAGCAGCTCACTCGCCAGGGGGCGGGAGACCCAGTACTTC. It codes for CASSSLARGRETQYF.

As regards this clonotype: This sequence may be a read error, since a much larger clone differs from it by one base. This sequence joins TRBV7-8 and TRBJ2-1, with TRBD2 matching 9 bases. The CDR3 length is 16 residues. CDR1 and CDR2 (germline): SGHVS, FQNEAQ. V lost 2 bases and J lost 8; bases outside the gene matches: 10. This CDR3 is CASSLRTSVRYDEQFF. The CDR3 coding sequence is TGTGCCAGCAGCTTAAGGACTAGCGTGAGGTACGATGAGCAGTTCTTC.

V is TRBV12-3 or TRBV12-4 and J is TRBJ2-3, with a possible D match to TRBD2 (5 bases). This CDR3 spans 14 amino acids. Trimming cost V 3 bases and J 4 bases, with 11 bases left between them. The CDR3 DNA follows: TGTGCCAGCAGTTTCGGACTTAAAGCAGATACGCAGTATTTT. Translating gives CASSFGLKADTQYF.

The chain combines TRBV5-1 with TRBJ2-7; D perhaps matches TRBD2 (6 bases). CDR1 SGHRS and CDR2 YFSETQ come from the germline V gene. Deletions cut 4 bases from V and 3 bases from J, with 14 bases between. The length of the CDR3 is 14 residues. Here the CDR3 reads CASSRDSVGYEQYF. In DNA form, the CDR3 reads TGCGCCAGCAGCAGGGACTCGGTCGGCTACGAGCAGTACTTC.

The chain uses TRBV2 and TRBJ2-6; D is ambiguous. The CDR3 loop spans 15 amino acids. Trimming cost V 4 bases and J 3 bases, with 10 bases left between them. The germline CDR1 and CDR2 sequences are SNHLY and FYNNEI. CDR3 residues: CASSGPGGGANVLTF. CDR3 DNA sequence: TGTGCCAGCAGTGGCCCCGGCGGTGGGGCCAACGTCCTGACTTTC.

The chain carries TRBV9 and TRBJ1-1; the D gene is possibly TRBD1 (6 bases). CDR1 is SGDLS, CDR2 YYNGEE, per germline. CDR3 length equals 17 residues. Trimming took off 2 bases at V and 0 bases at J, with 17 bases between the two ends. CDR3 sequence: CASSVDDVGAMNTEAFF. CDR3 nucleotide sequence: TGTGCCAGCAGCGTCGACGACGTGGGGGCGATGAACACTGAAGCTTTCTTT.

With regard to this clonotype: A much larger clonotype is one base distant, so this may be a read error. The rearrangement uses TRBV7-2 and TRBJ1-6; D may be TRBD1 (6 bases). CDR1 is SGHTA and CDR2 is FQGNSA in the germline V gene. This CDR3 is 14 amino acids long. The CDR3 reads CVSSQRTENSPLHF. In DNA form, the CDR3 reads TGTGTCAGCAGCCAACGGACAGAGAATTCACCCCTCCACTTT.

In this sample, this clonotype turned up once. The V gene is TRBV28, the J gene TRBJ1-4, with TRBD1 identical over 9 bases. The V gene's germline CDR1 is MDHEN and CDR2 SYDVKM. J was trimmed by 6 bases and V by 6 bases; bases with no gene match: 5. This CDR3 contains 14 residues. CDR3 nucleotide sequence: TGTGCCAGCAGGGAACAGGGGGCGTATGAAAAACTGTTTTTT. Translation: CASREQGAYEKLFF.

This chain connects TRBV7-8 to TRBJ2-2; D may be TRBD1 (5 bases). The CDR3 consists of 16 residues. The V and J ends lost 1 base and 5 bases respectively, with 14 bases between them. Per the germline V gene, CDR1 is SGHVS and CDR2 is FQNEAQ. The CDR3 nucleotides are TGTGCCAGCAGCTTAGAGTCAGGGCTGGTGACCGGGGAGCTGTTTTTT. Its translation: CASSLESGLVTGELFF.

The rearrangement joins TRBV27 to TRBJ1-2, with D perhaps matching TRBD1 (5 bases). CDR1 MNHEY and CDR2 SMNVEV come from the germline V gene (reference sequence). The CDR3 has 18 amino acids. The V end was cut by 0 bases, the J end by 5 bases, with 22 bases between. CDR3 coding DNA: TGTGCCAGCAGTTTATCCCGTGGTAACAGGTCGCGATTTTATGGCTACACCTTC. It translates to CASSLSRGNRSRFYGYTF.

The rearrangement joins TRBV7-9 to TRBJ2-3; the match to TRBD2 covers 8 bases. Trimming removed 10 bases from V and 0 bases from J; junction bases left unmatched: 9. The CDR3 is made up of 15 amino acids. CDR1 and CDR2 from the germline V gene are SEHNR and FQNEAQ (reference sequence). The CDR3 DNA reads as TGTGCCACCCTAAGACTAGCGACTAGCACAGATACGCAGTATTTT. Translating gives CATLRLATSTDTQYF.

This clonotype was observed at least ten times. The CDR3: CASSQRQGHGELFF. In nucleotides, the CDR3 is TGTGCCAGCAGTCAAAGACAGGGCCACGGGGAGCTGTTTTTT. The rearrangement uses TRBV7-2 and TRBJ2-2, with 7 bases matching TRBD1. V was clipped by 6 bases and J by 7 bases; unmatched bases: 8. CDR1 is SGHTA and CDR2 is FQGNSA in the germline V gene. CDR3 length: 14 amino acids.

The gene calls are TRBV12-3 or TRBV12-4 and TRBJ1-1; no definite D call. CDR3 length: 14 residues. The V end was cut by 6 bases, the J end by 0 bases, with 11 bases between. The CDR3 protein is CASSPGWVNTEAFF. Here the CDR3 DNA reads TGTGCCAGCAGCCCGGGGTGGGTGAACACTGAAGCTTTCTTT.

This rearrangement joins TRBV7-9 to TRBJ2-7; no clear D. This CDR3 contains 14 residues. The ends were cut back, 8 bases at V and 1 base at J, with 15 bases in the middle. CDR1 and CDR2 (germline): SEHNR, FQNEAQ (reference sequence). The CDR3 bases are TGTGCCAGCGGCGCGATGATGACATCCTACGAGCAGTACTTC. It translates to CASGAMMTSYEQYF. The whole variable domain, filled in from reference TRBV7-9 and TRBJ2-7, reads DTGVSQNPRHKITKRGQNVTFRCDPISEHNRLYWYRQTLGQGPEFLTYFQNEAQLEKSRLLSDRFSAERPKGSFSTLEIQRTEQGDSAMYLCASGAMMTSYEQYFGPGTRLTVT.

The chain uses TRBV28 and TRBJ1-2, with unresolved D. The V gene lost 5 bases and the J gene lost 8 bases, with 12 bases spanning the gap. CDR1 is MDHEN, CDR2 SYDVKM, per germline. This CDR3 spans 12 amino acids. DNA of the CDR3: TGTGCCAGCAGTCCCACTAGTTCCGGCTACACCTTC. Protein: CASSPTSSGYTF.

The chain joins TRBV2 to TRBJ2-4; possible D gene TRBD1, 6 bases. This CDR3 is built from 19 residues. Germline values: CDR1 SNHLY, CDR2 FYNNEI. The V end was cut by 3 bases, the J end by 4 bases, with 25 bases between. The DNA for the CDR3 is TGTGCCAGCAGTGAGATCAAGGGTCTGGGGGCGAGTCGTAAAAACATTCAGTACTTC. Amino acid sequence: CASSEIKGLGASRKNIQYF.

This clonotype was detected only a few times. The rearrangement uses TRBV7-2 and TRBJ2-3; 8 bases map to TRBD1. The CDR3 consists of 15 residues. The V gene end was trimmed by 4 bases and the J gene end by 4 bases; junction bases not matched to a gene: 7. Looked up from germline, CDR1 is SGHTA and CDR2 is FQGNSA. CDR3 nucleotides: TGTGCCAGCAGCTGGGTGGACAGGGTTGCAGATACGCAGTATTTT. The encoded protein is CASSWVDRVADTQYF.

The chain has TRBV28 and TRBJ2-7; D is uncertain. The CDR3 contains 13 residues. Per the germline V gene, CDR1 is MDHEN and CDR2 is SYDVKM. V was cut by 4 bases and J by 5 bases, with 12 bases left in between. DNA for the CDR3: TGTGCCAGCAGTTCCCACCTGCCCCACGAGCAGTACTTC. It specifies CASSSHLPHEQYF.

The chain uses TRBV18 and TRBJ2-3, with D perhaps being TRBD1 or TRBD2 (5 bases each). The germline gives CDR1 KGHSH, CDR2 LQKENI. CDR3 length: 15 amino acids. Trimming removed 3 bases from V and 8 bases from J, with 18 bases in between. The CDR3 region is CASSPGTLGQATQYF. The DNA of the CDR3 is TGTGCCAGCTCACCGGGGACCCTCGGTCAGGCTACGCAGTATTTT. The full variable domain, its missing parts supplied by reference TRBV18 and TRBJ2-3, is NAGVMQNPRHLVRRRGQEARLRCSPMKGHSHVYWYRQLPEEGLKFMVYLQKENIIDESGMPKERFSAEFPKEGPSILRIQQVVRGDSAAYFCASSPGTLGQATQYFGPGTRLTVL.

This clonotype was recorded a few times. V is TRBV9 and J is TRBJ2-2; D not resolved. Trimming pared 2 bases from V and 5 bases from J, leaving 4 bases between. CDR3 length: 12 amino acids. Per the germline V gene, CDR1 is SGDLS and CDR2 is YYNGEE. CDR3 bases: TGTGCCAGCAGCGTTGGAACCGGGGAGCTGTTTTTT. Translating gives CASSVGTGELFF.

The rearrangement joins TRBV11-3 to TRBJ2-3, with 7 bases aligning to TRBD2. The V segment lost 5 bases and the J segment 0 bases; nucleotides outside the gene matches: 11. The CDR3 spans 17 residues. Looked up from germline, CDR1 is SGHNT and CDR2 is YENEEA. This chain's CDR3 is CASSAGTTLTSTDTQYF. CDR3 bases: TGTGCCAGCAGCGCCGGGACTACATTAACTAGCACAGATACGCAGTATTTT.

The table lists this clonotype with a few counts. One junction end disagrees with the germline gene, perhaps due to a read error. This sequence joins TRBV11-2 and TRBJ1-2, with 8 bases identical to TRBD1. CDR1 and CDR2 (germline): SGHAT, FQNNGV. This CDR3 comprises 13 residues. CDR3 loop: CASSLDRGDGYTF. CDR3 nucleotides: TGTGCCAGCAGCCTAGACAGGGGAGATGGCTACACCTTC.

The chain couples TRBV10-3 to TRBJ2-3; a weak D match, TRBD1 (6 bases). The V end was cut by 8 bases, the J end by 2 bases, with 8 bases between. From germline, CDR1 is ENHRY and CDR2 SYGVKD. This CDR3 has 12 residues. CDR3 region: CAIGGSTDTQYF. The CDR3 bases are TGTGCCATCGGGGGCTCCACAGATACGCAGTATTTT.

J is TRBJ2-1 and V is TRBV6-4; D ambiguous. Trimming removed 8 bases at V and 7 bases at J, with 15 bases between. CDR3 size: 13 residues. Germline V lookup: CDR1 MRHNA, CDR2 SNTAGT. This CDR3 is CASAKQAYNEQFF. In nucleotides, the CDR3 is TGTGCCAGCGCGAAGCAGGCGTATAATGAGCAGTTCTTC.

V and J are TRBV11-2 and TRBJ1-3; a weak D match, TRBD1 (6 bases). CDR3 length: 13 residues. V was cut by 7 bases and J by 2 bases, with 9 bases left in between. Looked up from germline, CDR1 is SGHAT and CDR2 is FQNNGV. The CDR3, as DNA: TGTGCCAGCACCCGACAGGCTGGAAACACCATATATTTT. Its protein is CASTRQAGNTIYF.

This clonotype was picked up many times. The chain recombines TRBV7-6 with TRBJ2-7; D not resolved. This CDR3 comprises 13 residues. CDR1 is SGHVS, CDR2 FNYEAQ, per germline. The V end lost 5 bases, the J end lost 5 bases, and 13 bases lay between the germline ends. The CDR3 here is CASSARWRNEQYF. Written as DNA, the CDR3 is TGTGCCAGCAGCGCACGGTGGCGGAACGAGCAGTACTTC. The full variable domain, completed using reference TRBV7-6 and TRBJ2-7, is GAGVSQSPRYKVTKRGQDVALRCDPISGHVSLYWYRQALGQGPEFLTYFNYEAQQDKSGLPNDRFSAERPEGSISTLTIQRTEQRDSAMYRCASSARWRNEQYFGPGTRLTVT.